Included here is one TCR beta chain sequence, with context. Its cognate antigen is unknown. This record comes from a study of OX40 agonist ivuxolimab in advanced cancers. Turning to the study itself: Patients were treated with intravenous ivuxolimab, dosed at 0.01 to 10 mg/kg and infused every 2 weeks.

CDR1 is GTSNPN, CDR2 SVGIG, per germline (reference sequence). This CDR3 region has 13 residues. Findings and limits, study-wide: Clonal expansion from baseline to week 6 occurred in both CD4+ and CD8+ T cells.

TCRdb keeps only in-frame clones here, not all; method: immunoSEQ multiplex PCR. Here the sample spans 65,000 to 70,000 clones, approximately 78% being singletons. The chain uses TRBV30 and TRBJ2-5; 12 nucleotides match TRBD1. The material was CD4+ or CD8+ T cells sorted from blood, obtained in a trial of the OX40 agonist ivuxolimab. The TCR originated in an adult with an advanced solid tumor such as melanoma, head and neck, liver or kidney cancer. In nucleotides, the CDR3 is TGTGCTAGCCGGGACAGGGGGCGGGAGACCCAGTACTTC. Encoded protein: CASRDRGRETQYF.